A single sample is the source of the 23 T cell receptor beta chains below, sequenced in a study of shared T cell receptors in the human thymus. TCRdb's table, derived via immunoSEQ multiplex PCR, lists solely in-frame clones and lacks some. Of hundreds of thousands of clones listed, 70% to 90% are singletons. The sample was also linked to a second study, of human thymus T cells.

Sequenced material: thymocytes. These receptors were taken from a girl under three years old with a congenital heart defect.

This sequence joins TRBV10-3 and TRBJ1-2; 8 bases fit TRBD1. The J segment lost 4 bases and the V segment lost 10 bases, leaving 26 bases of the junction unmatched. Germline loops: CDR1 ENHRY, CDR2 SYGVKD. There are 19 residues in the CDR3. The CDR3 spells CATRQGSVSTGGKPYGYTF. For the CDR3, the DNA is TGTGCCACCCGACAGGGGAGTGTCTCCACTGGGGGAAAACCCTATGGCTACACCTTC.

The V and J genes are TRBV15 and TRBJ2-3; the match to TRBD1 covers 9 bases. CDR3 length: 17 residues. The germline CDR1 and CDR2 sequences are LNHNV and YYDKDF (reference sequence). V lost 1 base to trimming and J lost 3 bases; unmatched junction nucleotides: 8. The CDR3 spells CATSRAYIGQGTDTQYF. The CDR3 DNA is TGTGCCACCAGCAGAGCCTATATAGGACAGGGGACAGATACGCAGTATTTT.

The chain uses TRBV4-1 and TRBJ1-5; the match to TRBD1 covers 7 bases. CDR1 is MGHRA, CDR2 YSYEKL, per germline. The CDR3 is 18 amino acids. Losses at the gene ends were 5 bases for V and 6 bases for J; bases not matched to a gene: 19. CDR3 region: CASSLTARGRRMVQPQHF. CDR3 sequence (DNA): TGCGCCAGCAGCTTAACGGCAAGGGGGCGACGTATGGTTCAGCCCCAGCATTTT.

The chain employs TRBV5-6 and TRBJ1-1, with 12 nucleotides matching TRBD1. Germline-derived CDR1 and CDR2 are SGHDT and YYEEEE. Losses at the gene ends were 0 bases for V and 1 base for J; bases not matched to a gene: 7. This CDR3 is built from 18 residues. CDR3 loop: CASSLAGTGGEKNTEAFF. In nucleotides, the CDR3 is TGTGCCAGCAGCTTGGCCGGGACAGGGGGCGAAAAGAACACTGAAGCTTTCTTT.

This clone was seen only a few times. The CDR3 DNA reads TGTGCCAGCAGCTTTCGGGGGGAAGGAGTTTCACCCCTCCACTTT. This encodes CASSFRGEGVSPLHF. J is TRBJ1-6 and V is TRBV7-9; D might be TRBD1 (5 bases). The germline V gene encodes CDR1 SEHNR and CDR2 FQNEAQ (reference sequence). The CDR3 contains 15 residues. Trimming left V 3 bases short and J 9 bases short, with 15 bases between.

The gene calls are TRBV6-4 and TRBJ1-6; D is undetermined. CDR3 length: 16 residues. CDR1 and CDR2 (germline): MRHNA, SNTAGT. Deletions cut 2 bases from V and 7 bases from J, with 15 bases between. CDR3 DNA sequence: TGTGCCAGCAGTGACAGGCCAACGAGGAAGAATTCACCCCTCCACTTT. Translating gives CASSDRPTRKNSPLHF.

A single count supports this clone. The genes are TRBV28 and TRBJ1-1, with TRBD1 identical over 7 bases. This CDR3 is 15 amino acids long. V gave up 1 base and J gave up 1 base; unmatched junction bases: 3. The germline CDR1 and CDR2 sequences are MDHEN and SYDVKM. The CDR3 coding sequence is TGTGCCAGCAGTTTATTAAACAGGGGGAACACTGAAGCTTTCTTT. It is translated as CASSLLNRGNTEAFF.

This clone has just one count. The V call is TRBV14, the J call TRBJ2-5, with 8 bases fitting TRBD1. J lost 4 bases, V lost 3 bases, and 7 bases had no gene match. Germline V gene lookup returns CDR1 SGHDN and CDR2 FVKESK. This CDR3 is built from 15 residues. In DNA, the CDR3 is TGTGCCAGCAGCCAGGACAGGGAAGAGGGAGAGACCCAGTACTTC. Its protein product is CASSQDREEGETQYF.

This clone appeared once. The chain combines TRBV7-8 with TRBJ2-1, with D unclear. V lost 3 bases, J lost 4 bases, and 10 bases lay in between. The CDR3 runs to 14 residues. Germline V CDR1 and CDR2: SGHVS, FQNEAQ. CDR3 coding DNA: TGTGCCAGCAGCTTTACGACACGATACAATGAGCAGTTCTTC. Encoded protein: CASSFTTRYNEQFF.

The V gene is TRBV4-2, the J gene TRBJ2-5, with a possible D match to TRBD2 (5 bases). The germline V and J ends were trimmed by 1 base and 2 bases, with 11 bases remaining between them. The germline CDR1 and CDR2 sequences are LGHNA and YNFKEQ. The CDR3 extends over 15 amino acids. CDR3 residues: CASSQGGGTQETQYF. For the CDR3, the DNA is TGTGCCAGCAGCCAAGGAGGAGGCACTCAAGAGACCCAGTACTTC.

Here the CDR3 reads CASSQNRGRWGTTEAFF. CDR3 in DNA: TGTGCCAGCAGCCAGAACAGGGGGAGGTGGGGAACGACTGAAGCTTTCTTT. The chain uses TRBV14 and TRBJ1-1, with TRBD1 matching 8 bases. There are 17 residues in the CDR3. CDR1 is SGHDN and CDR2 is FVKESK in the germline V gene. The V segment lost 3 bases and the J segment 5 bases; nucleotides outside the gene matches: 14.

The rearrangement joins TRBV21-1 to TRBJ1-4; the D call of TRBD1 is as the table states it, not checked on the DNA. TRBV21-1 is flagged as a pseudogene. This CDR3 is 15 amino acids long. The CDR3, as DNA: TGTGCCAGCAGCAAAGTCAGGTTCTTTAATGAAAAACTGTTTTTT. Translation: CASSKVRFFNEKLFF.

The chain links TRBV4-2 to TRBJ2-5; 12 bases agree with TRBD2. Losses at the gene ends were 0 bases for V and 2 bases for J; bases not matched to a gene: 10. The CDR3 is made up of 19 amino acids. Per the germline V gene, CDR1 is LGHNA and CDR2 is YNFKEQ. The CDR3 nucleotides are TGTGCCAGCAGCCAAGATTACACTAGCGGGGGGAGAAGGCAAGAGACCCAGTACTTC. Translation gives CASSQDYTSGGRRQETQYF.

The chain is built from TRBV6-1 and TRBJ1-1; tentative D call: TRBD1 (5 bases). Per germline, CDR1 MNHNS and CDR2 SASEGT. The ends were cut back, 6 bases at V and 2 bases at J, with 13 bases in the middle. The CDR3 loop spans 14 amino acids. The CDR3 spells CASSPGQINTEAFF. CDR3 sequence (DNA): TGTGCCAGCAGCCCCGGACAAATTAACACTGAAGCTTTCTTT.

The genes are TRBV27 and TRBJ1-1, with D unresolved. Germline V gives CDR1 MNHEY, CDR2 SMNVEV (reference sequence). The CDR3 contains 15 residues. V was pared by 0 bases and J by 6 bases, with 14 bases between. CDR3 DNA sequence: TGTGCCAGCAGTTTATCTCCACAGCCTTCGTCTGAAGCTTTCTTT. Protein sequence: CASSLSPQPSSEAFF.

This chain connects TRBV5-4 to TRBJ2-7, with D possibly being TRBD1 (5 bases). CDR3 length: 14 residues. Germline values: CDR1 SGHNT, CDR2 YYREEE (reference sequence). V lost 5 bases to trimming and J lost 0 bases, with 12 bases between them. This CDR3 is CASSLQGVSYEQYF. The CDR3 DNA sequence: TGTGCCAGCAGTCTCCAAGGGGTCTCCTACGAGCAGTACTTC.

The chain carries TRBV2 and TRBJ1-2, with D perhaps matching TRBD1 (5 bases). Germline V CDR1 and CDR2: SNHLY, FYNNEI. Trimming left V 0 bases short and J 1 base short, with 21 bases between. The CDR3 is made up of 19 amino acids. Here the CDR3 reads CASSEAPRGGRVDNYGYTF. CDR3 bases: TGTGCCAGCAGTGAAGCCCCGCGCGGCGGCAGGGTGGATAACTATGGCTACACCTTC.

As concerns this clone: A read error may produce the germline difference seen at one junction end. The same CDR3 can be traced to other DNA sequences in this sample. The rearrangement joins TRBV5-5 to TRBJ2-4, with 7 bases that match TRBD1. Germline CDR1 and CDR2: SGHKS and YYEKEE (reference sequence). This CDR3 is built from 17 residues. The CDR3: CASSLGDRVGSKNIQYF. In DNA, the CDR3 is TGCGCCAGCAGCTTGGGAGACAGGGTTGGGTCCAAAAACATTCAGTACTTC.

This chain uses TRBV11-2 with TRBJ1-1; D gene unclear. Trimming took 0 bases from V and 2 from J, leaving 13 bases between them. The CDR3 spans 16 residues. Germline-derived CDR1 and CDR2 are SGHAT and FQNNGV. The CDR3 here is CASSLDFSGSNTEAFF. The CDR3 nucleotides are TGTGCCAGCAGCTTAGATTTTTCTGGCAGTAACACTGAAGCTTTCTTT.

This clone was counted once. The genes are TRBV7-2 and TRBJ2-7, with TRBD1 matching over 9 bases. V trimming: 4 bases; J trimming: 5 bases; junction bases outside the gene matches: 15. This CDR3 has 17 residues. Per germline, CDR1 SGHTA and CDR2 FQGNSA. The CDR3 DNA reads as TGTGCCAGCAGCTGTCCCGGGACAGGGACCACTGGCCACGAGCAGTACTTC. Its translation is CASSCPGTGTTGHEQYF. Full variable domain (rest looked up from reference TRBV7-2 and TRBJ2-7): GAGVSQSPSNKVTEKGKDVELRCDPISGHTALYWYRQSLGQGLEFLIYFQGNSAPDKSGLPSDRFSAERTGGSVSTLTIQRTQQEDSAVYLCASSCPGTGTTGHEQYFGPGTRLTVT.

The V call is TRBV7-2, the J call TRBJ1-1, with no clear D. This CDR3 contains 15 residues. Deletions cut 1 base from V and 2 bases from J, with 11 bases between. Germline-derived CDR1 and CDR2 are SGHTA and FQGNSA. In nucleotides, the CDR3 is TGTGCCAGCAGCTTAGGGGTGTCGGGTAACACTGAAGCTTTCTTT. Amino acids: CASSLGVSGNTEAFF.

This chain links TRBV5-6 with TRBJ2-7, with 8 bases lining up with TRBD1. V lost 5 bases and J lost 6; bases outside the gene matches: 13. The CDR3 runs to 15 residues. Germline V CDR1 and CDR2: SGHDT, YYEEEE. Here the CDR3 reads CASSHEPGQVIEQYF. The CDR3 nucleotides read TGTGCCAGCAGTCACGAACCGGGACAGGTAATCGAGCAGTACTTC.

The V gene is TRBV27, the J gene TRBJ2-3; TRBD1 aligns across 7 bases. The V gene's germline CDR1 is MNHEY and CDR2 SMNVEV (reference sequence). This CDR3 has 16 residues. Germline trimming cut 4 bases from V and 1 base from J; bases unmatched to any gene: 8. The CDR3 DNA follows: TGTGCCAGCAGTTACCACAGGGGAGAGGGCACAGATACGCAGTATTTT. Translating gives CASSYHRGEGTDTQYF.